Each of the 15 T cell receptor beta chains below was sequenced from the same sample in a study of blood T cell repertoires in COVID-19. TCRdb's table, derived via immunoSEQ multiplex PCR, lists solely in-frame clones and lacks some. Here the sample spans 150,000 to 200,000 clones, around 87% being singletons. The source material was peripheral blood. The receptor set was obtained from a man aged 35-49 years with active or convalescent COVID-19.

The J gene is TRBJ2-5, the V gene TRBV7-2; D is possibly TRBD1 (6 bases). Trimming removed 2 bases from V and 1 base from J, with 14 bases in between. Per the germline V gene, CDR1 is SGHTA and CDR2 is FQGNSA. The CDR3 sequence is 16 residues long. The CDR3 bases are TGTGCCAGCAGCTTAACCTCCGGGACAACCCAAGAGACCCAGTACTTC. As protein: CASSLTSGTTQETQYF.

The CDR3 protein is CASPPGTGQMGEAFF. The CDR3 coding sequence is TGTGCCAGCCCCCCAGGGACAGGCCAAATGGGGGAAGCTTTCTTT. The V call is TRBV28, the J call TRBJ1-1; 8 bases match TRBD1. The CDR3 has 15 residues. Germline values: CDR1 MDHEN, CDR2 SYDVKM. V lost 8 bases, J lost 8 bases, and 16 bases stayed unmatched.

This clone is a singleton in its sample. The J gene is TRBJ2-3, the V gene TRBV7-9; D remains ambiguous. V was trimmed by 6 bases and J by 1 base, leaving 14 bases between them. Germline CDR1 reads SEHNR; CDR2 reads FQNEAQ (reference sequence). The CDR3 contains 15 residues. CDR3 protein: CASSRSTEGTDTQYF. The CDR3 DNA reads TGTGCCAGCAGTCGTAGCACCGAGGGCACAGATACGCAGTATTTT.

The gene calls are TRBV7-9 and TRBJ2-6, with D possibly matching TRBD1 (6 bases). Per germline, CDR1 SEHNR and CDR2 FQNEAQ (reference sequence). The CDR3 runs to 14 residues. V lost 5 bases and J lost 4, with 9 bases in between. CDR3 sequence reads: CASSEGTGANVLTF. The CDR3, as DNA: TGTGCCAGCAGCGAAGGGACAGGGGCCAACGTCCTGACTTTC.

In the case of this clone: A read error may account for a junction end that differs from germline. The V call is TRBV6-1, the J call TRBJ1-3; 7 nucleotides align to TRBD1. Germline CDR1 and CDR2: MNHNS and SASEGT. The CDR3 runs 17 residues. The CDR3 here is CASSEPGLGQSENTIYF. The CDR3 DNA follows: TGTGCCAGCAGTGAACCCGGGCTGGGACAGTCTGAAAACACCATATATTTT.

The chain uses TRBV25-1 and TRBJ1-1, with 11 bases matching TRBD1. Looked up from germline, CDR1 is MGHDK and CDR2 is SYGVNS. J gave up 9 bases and V 4 bases, and 4 bases lay outside the gene matches. This CDR3 has 13 amino acids. The CDR3 sequence is CASSAPDRGQAFF. The CDR3 nucleotides are TGTGCCAGCAGTGCTCCGGACAGGGGGCAAGCTTTCTTT.

The rearrangement links TRBV5-4 to TRBJ1-2; 9 bases line up with TRBD1. With 4 bases clipped from V and 7 bases from J, the junction kept 11 bases outside the gene matches. There are 15 residues in the CDR3. The V gene's germline CDR1 is SGHNT and CDR2 YYREEE (reference sequence). The CDR3 DNA reads TGTGCCAGCAGCCTTCCCGACAGGGGGTACTCTGGCTACACCTTC. Protein: CASSLPDRGYSGYTF.

The gene calls are TRBV14 and TRBJ2-1, with TRBD2 matching 8 bases. The germline V gene has CDR1 SGHDN and CDR2 FVKESK. The CDR3 is 13 amino acids. Trimming took 0 bases from V and 15 from J; bases not matched to a gene: 7. This CDR3 reads CASSQEFGLAPFF. The CDR3 DNA follows: TGTGCCAGCAGCCAAGAGTTCGGACTAGCCCCGTTCTTC.

V and J are TRBV7-3 and TRBJ2-1; TRBD1 agrees at 8 bases. The trim removed 2 bases at V and 5 bases at J, leaving 2 bases unmatched. The CDR3 runs 14 residues. The germline V gene encodes CDR1 SGHTA and CDR2 FQGTGA. In DNA, the CDR3 is TGTGCCAGCAGCTTACAGGGGGCAAACAATGAGCAGTTCTTC. This sequence encodes CASSLQGANNEQFF.

Remarks on this clone: At the DNA level, this CDR3 is encoded by other sequences in the same sample as well. This chain connects TRBV12-3 or TRBV12-4 to TRBJ2-5; 8 bases are a match to TRBD1. This CDR3 is built from 13 residues. Trimming removed 5 bases from V and 5 bases from J; junction bases left unmatched: 4. The CDR3 is CASSPDRGETQYF. CDR3 coding DNA: TGTGCCAGCAGTCCCGACAGGGGTGAGACCCAGTACTTC.

V usage is TRBV19 and J usage is TRBJ1-4, with 10 bases fitting TRBD1. Germline V gives CDR1 LNHDA, CDR2 SQIVND (reference sequence). The CDR3 covers 15 residues. With 1 base clipped from V and 6 bases from J, the junction kept 2 bases outside the gene matches. CDR3 sequence: CASSIGQGADEKLFF. CDR3 in DNA: TGTGCCAGTAGTATAGGACAGGGGGCTGATGAAAAACTGTTTTTT.

The chain links TRBV7-9 to TRBJ2-2, with TRBD1 as a possible D gene (5 bases). The CDR3 extends over 15 amino acids. V shed 2 bases and J shed 5 bases, with 12 bases lying between them. The germline gives CDR1 SEHNR, CDR2 FQNEAQ (reference sequence). The CDR3 here is CASSLLQGLTGELFF. DNA for the CDR3: TGTGCCAGCAGCTTACTGCAGGGTCTTACCGGGGAGCTGTTTTTT.

The genes are TRBV19 and TRBJ1-5; possibly TRBD1 for D (6 bases). The V and J ends lost 2 bases and 3 bases respectively, with 14 bases between them. This CDR3 region has 16 residues. CDR1 LNHDA and CDR2 SQIVND come from the germline V gene (reference sequence). The CDR3 nucleotides read TGTGCCAGTAGTATAAGAACAGGGAGTAACAATCAGCCCCAGCATTTT. Its translation: CASSIRTGSNNQPQHF.

This sequence joins TRBV18 and TRBJ1-1, with no clear D. Germline-derived CDR1 and CDR2 are KGHSH and LQKENI. Between the trimmed V and J ends, which lost 3 bases and 3 bases, there was a span of 8 bases. The CDR3 contains 13 residues. CDR3 sequence reads: CASSPRVDTEAFF. The DNA of the CDR3 is TGTGCCAGCTCACCCCGGGTGGACACTGAAGCTTTCTTT.

The chain has TRBV29-1 and TRBJ2-2; the D is unclear. V was trimmed by 8 bases and J by 1 base, leaving 5 bases between them. CDR1 SQVTM and CDR2 ANQGSEA come from the germline V gene. The CDR3 consists of 11 residues. CDR3 amino acids: CSIRNTGELFF. The CDR3 region has the DNA TGCAGCATTAGGAACACCGGGGAGCTGTTTTTT.